The source of this TCR beta chain is a study of T cells in Graves' hyperthyroidism and ophthalmopathy. The overall study: Peripheral blood was secured at the point of initial diagnosis, before any treatment. Study-level results: Most thyroid clonotypes expanded above 0.001 appeared in blood too.

Ten or more counts support this clonotype. The antigen remains undetermined. Stability of Graves' hyperthyroidism was defined as absent ophthalmopathy progression within 18 months. This CDR3 is built from 13 residues. Germline assignment: CDR1 MNHNS and CDR2 SASEGT. V was clipped by 4 bases and J by 7 bases, with 13 bases between them. Amplified regions were TCR beta CDR3 sequences from RNA transcripts. Primed by the HTBI set, a first-round RT-PCR was run on the TCR CDR3. A single record per CDR3 protein comes from TCRdb applying MiXCR to the multiplex PCR reads. The sample holds some 500,000 distinct CDR3 sequences; roughly an eighth are singletons and the top ten take less than 20%.

The chain links TRBV6-1 to TRBJ1-1, with D tentatively TRBD1 (5 bases). This receptor was obtained from a woman in her late teens or twenties with Graves' hyperthyroidism. The sample comprised blood. CDR3 loop: CASSVRGGSEAFF. The CDR3 DNA is TGTGCCAGCAGTGTTAGGGGTGGCAGTGAAGCTTTCTTT.